This TCR beta chain came from a study of cytomegalovirus exposure and HLA in healthy donors. Points from the study as a whole: A later analysis reportedly found that, within productive TCRs, an Asian-associated ancestry cluster had fewer N-insertions than the mean observed across the roughly 730 donors. An assumption of roughly uniform sequencing depth across donors underlay the presence/absence analyses.

Trimming at V came to 5 bases and at J to 5 bases, leaving 9 bases not matched to a gene. CDR3 length: 15 residues. Looked up from germline, CDR1 is SGHRS and CDR2 is YFSETQ. Turning to this clone: The antigen remains unidentified.

It was with 60 Vbeta and 13 Jbeta primers that the PCR ran. This table comes from immunoSEQ multiplex PCR, and its TCRdb copy is limited to in-frame clones, with some not included. The sample has under 200,000 clones, 60% to 80% seen once. Sequencing was done on a sample of PBMCs. The chain uses TRBV5-1 and TRBJ2-7, with 11 bases fitting TRBD2. This clonotype originated in a woman aged 40 to 55 in good health and CMV-seropositive. The CDR3 region is CASRKTSGKEDEQYF. The CDR3 DNA is TGCGCCAGCAGAAAGACTAGCGGGAAAGAGGACGAGCAGTACTTC.